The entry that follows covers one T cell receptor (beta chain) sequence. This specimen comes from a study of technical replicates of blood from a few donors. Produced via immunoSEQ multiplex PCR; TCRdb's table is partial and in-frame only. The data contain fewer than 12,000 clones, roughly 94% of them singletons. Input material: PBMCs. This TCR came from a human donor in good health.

CDR3 nucleotide sequence: TGTGCCAGCAGCGCCAGACTAGCGGGAGGGCCAAGCGAGCAGTACTTC. The encoded protein is CASSARLAGGPSEQYF. The V gene is TRBV7-8, the J gene TRBJ2-7; 14 bases fit TRBD2. The CDR3 is made up of 16 amino acids. The V and J ends lost 5 bases and 6 bases, in that order; junction bases with no gene match: 9. CDR1 and CDR2 (germline): SGHVS, FQNEAQ.